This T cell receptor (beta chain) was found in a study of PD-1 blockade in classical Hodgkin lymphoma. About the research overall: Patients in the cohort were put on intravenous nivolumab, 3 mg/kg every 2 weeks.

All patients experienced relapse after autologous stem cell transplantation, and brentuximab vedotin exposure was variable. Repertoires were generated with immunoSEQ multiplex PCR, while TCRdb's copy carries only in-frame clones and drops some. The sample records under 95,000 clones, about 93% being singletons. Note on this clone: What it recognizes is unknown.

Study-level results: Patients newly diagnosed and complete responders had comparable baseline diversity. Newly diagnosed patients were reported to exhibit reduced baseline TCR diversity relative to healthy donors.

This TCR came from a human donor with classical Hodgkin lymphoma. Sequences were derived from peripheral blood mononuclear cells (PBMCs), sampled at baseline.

The CDR3 DNA sequence: TGTGCCAGCAGCTTAAGTCCCAGTGATGGCTACACCTTC. Residues: CASSLSPSDGYTF. The V and J genes are TRBV7-6 and TRBJ1-2; D gene ambiguous. CDR1 and CDR2 (germline): SGHVS, FNYEAQ. This CDR3 has 13 amino acids. Trimming pared 2 bases from V and 6 bases from J, leaving 10 bases between.